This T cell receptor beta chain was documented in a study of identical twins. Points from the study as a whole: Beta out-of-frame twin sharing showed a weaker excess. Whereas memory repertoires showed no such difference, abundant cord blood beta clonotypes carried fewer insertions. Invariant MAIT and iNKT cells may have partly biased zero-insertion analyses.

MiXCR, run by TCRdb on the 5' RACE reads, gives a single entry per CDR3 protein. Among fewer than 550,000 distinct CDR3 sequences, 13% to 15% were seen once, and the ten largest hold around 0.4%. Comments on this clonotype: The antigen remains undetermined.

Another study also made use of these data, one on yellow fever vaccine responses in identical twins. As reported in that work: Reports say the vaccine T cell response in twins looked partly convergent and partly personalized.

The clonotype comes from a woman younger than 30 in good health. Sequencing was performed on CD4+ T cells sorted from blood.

The CDR3 loop reads CASSLVSGRNTIYF. The CDR3 coding sequence is TGTGCCAGCAGTTTAGTCAGCGGTAGAAACACCATATATTTT. This chain joins TRBV12-3 or TRBV12-4 and TRBJ1-3; no clear D. This CDR3 contains 14 residues. The V end lost 1 base, the J end lost 5 bases, and 9 bases lay between the germline ends.